This T cell receptor beta chain stems from a study of T cell clones after liver transplantation. General observations from the study: The donor-reactive repertoire was only partly measurable in two subjects, lacking donor cells. A larger donor-reactive than third-party decline suggested partial antigen-specific deletion. Conclusions were preliminary, with small, heterogeneous patient groups.

This clone has only one observation. What it binds is not known. Other DNA sequences within the sample encode an identical CDR3. Sequenced by immunoSEQ multiplex PCR; TCRdb stores in-frame clones only, minus some. The table lists tens of thousands of clones, about 86% of them singletons, with 13% to 15% in the top ten. The V gene's germline CDR1 is SGHDT and CDR2 YYEEEE. V was trimmed by 5 bases and J by 0 bases, leaving 8 bases between them. The CDR3 totals 13 residues. This sequence originates from a human patient who received a liver transplant. Some of the T cells might come from the graft donor. The chain couples TRBV5-6 to TRBJ1-2; the D is unclear. The source was CD8+ T cells from blood, collected 12 months after liver transplant. The CDR3 here is CASSWGANYGYTF. For the CDR3, the DNA is TGTGCCAGCAGTTGGGGAGCTAACTATGGCTACACCTTC.